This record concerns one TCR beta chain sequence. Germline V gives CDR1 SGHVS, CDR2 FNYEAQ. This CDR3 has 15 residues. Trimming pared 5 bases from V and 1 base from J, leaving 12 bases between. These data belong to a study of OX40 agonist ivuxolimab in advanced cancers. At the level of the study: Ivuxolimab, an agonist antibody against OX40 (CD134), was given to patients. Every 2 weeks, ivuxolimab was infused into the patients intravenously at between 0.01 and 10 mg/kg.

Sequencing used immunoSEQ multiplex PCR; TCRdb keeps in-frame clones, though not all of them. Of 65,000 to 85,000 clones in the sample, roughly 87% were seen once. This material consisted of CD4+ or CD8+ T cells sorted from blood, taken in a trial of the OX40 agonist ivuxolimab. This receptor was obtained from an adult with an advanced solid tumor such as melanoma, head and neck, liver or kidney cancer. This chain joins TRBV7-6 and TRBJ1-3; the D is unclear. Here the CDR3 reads CASSPTLRSGNTIYF. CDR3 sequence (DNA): TGTGCCAGCAGCCCGACCCTGAGATCTGGAAACACCATATATTTT. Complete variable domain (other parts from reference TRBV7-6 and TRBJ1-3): GAGVSQSPRYKVTKRGQDVALRCDPISGHVSLYWYRQALGQGPEFLTYFNYEAQQDKSGLPNDRFSAERPEGSISTLTIQRTEQRDSAMYRCASSPTLRSGNTIYFGEGSWLTVV.